The present entry profiles one T cell receptor (beta chain) with its context. Its specificity is not known. The data originate from a study of memory B cells and T cells in multiple sclerosis. Only in-frame clones appear in the TCRdb table, and some are missing; sequencing was by immunoSEQ multiplex PCR. The sample gives under 50,000 clones, around 79% of which show up once; 0.9% to 1.3% is in the top ten. This CDR3 has 15 residues. The V end lost 6 bases, the J end lost 2 bases, and 13 bases lay between the germline ends. Germline values: CDR1 SEHNR, CDR2 FQNEAQ (reference sequence). CFSE-dim autoproliferating and CFSE-high non-proliferating T cells from unstimulated culture were sequenced separately. Replicate wells were pooled after less than eight days of stimulus-free culture of approximately 50 million CFSE-labeled PBMCs.

Sequenced material: PBMCs from blood kept in culture. The TCR comes from a human donor with multiple sclerosis. V usage is TRBV7-9 and J usage is TRBJ2-2, with TRBD1 as a possible D gene (5 bases). As DNA, the CDR3 is TGTGCCAGCAGTTTATCTGGACACAACACCGGGGAGCTGTTTTTT. Protein: CASSLSGHNTGELFF.